Listed below are T cell receptor beta chains from one sample, sequenced in a study of blood T cell repertoires in COVID-19. The table came from immunoSEQ multiplex PCR; TCRdb's copy has only in-frame clones and leaves some out. Of 200,000 to 250,000 clones listed, 75% to 90% are singletons. The sequenced sample was PBMCs or T cells enriched from blood (not recorded which). Receptors originate from a man between 40 and 49 years old who had recovered from COVID-19. Each CDR3 is given with its conserved first and last residue. The D gene is left open where the match is weak. Expanded clones get a size class; other rows say once, few or many, or leave the size out.

clone_size: once
cdr3_length: 14
v_call: TRBV28
d_call: NA
j_call: TRBJ1-4
cdr3_nt: TGTGCCAGCAGCCCCCAGGGGAACAATGAAAAACTGTTTTTT
cdr3_aa: CASSPQGNNEKLFF

clone_size: NA
cdr3_length: 16
v_call: TRBV5-5
d_call: TRBD1
j_call: TRBJ1-4
cdr3_nt: TGTGCCAGCAGCTTGGATCCGGGACAGGGGAATGAAAAACTGTTTTTT
cdr3_aa: CASSLDPGQGNEKLFF

clone_size: NA
cdr3_length: 16
v_call: TRBV5-4
d_call: TRBD2
j_call: TRBJ2-2
cdr3_nt: TGTGCCAGCACCAGACTAGCGGGAACCTATACCGGGGAGCTGTTTTTT
cdr3_aa: CASTRLAGTYTGELFF

clone_size: NA
cdr3_length: 14
v_call: TRBV7-2
d_call: NA
j_call: TRBJ2-1
cdr3_nt: TGTGCCAGCAGCCCAGACAGGTGGAACAATGAGCAGTTCTTC
cdr3_aa: CASSPDRWNNEQFF

clone_size: once
cdr3_length: 15
v_call: TRBV5-4
d_call: NA
j_call: TRBJ2-7
cdr3_nt: TGTGCCAGCAGCTTGGGCAGGTCGAGTTCCTACGAGCAGTACTTC
cdr3_aa: CASSLGRSSSYEQYF

clone_size: NA
cdr3_length: 14
v_call: TRBV9
d_call: NA
j_call: TRBJ2-1
cdr3_nt: TGTGCCAGCAGCCCACCGAGCTCCTACAATGAGCAGTTCTTC
cdr3_aa: CASSPPSSYNEQFF

clone_size: NA
cdr3_length: 16
v_call: TRBV4-1
d_call: NA
j_call: TRBJ2-2
cdr3_nt: TGCGCCAGCAGCCCCAGATTACGGGAGTGGACCGGGGAGCTGTTTTTT
cdr3_aa: CASSPRLREWTGELFF

clone_size: NA
cdr3_length: 14
v_call: TRBV5-1
d_call: TRBD2
j_call: TRBJ2-1
cdr3_nt: TGCGCCAGCAGCCGGGAGGATAAATACAATGAGCAGTTCTTC
cdr3_aa: CASSREDKYNEQFF

clone_size: NA
cdr3_length: 15
v_call: TRBV7-9
d_call: NA
j_call: TRBJ2-2
cdr3_nt: TGTGCCAGCAGCTTAGTTGCAGGGAACACCGGGGAGCTGTTTTTT
cdr3_aa: CASSLVAGNTGELFF

clone_size: NA
cdr3_length: 21
v_call: TRBV7-3
d_call: NA
j_call: TRBJ2-2
cdr3_nt: TGTGCCAGCAGCAAACGCCCCCCACTAGCAGAAAACGTCGCGAACACCGGGGAGCTGTTTTTT
cdr3_aa: CASSKRPPLAENVANTGELFF

clone_size: few
cdr3_length: 14
v_call: TRBV28
d_call: TRBD1
j_call: TRBJ2-7
cdr3_nt: TGTGCCAGCAAGCCAGGACAGGCTTACTACGAGCAGTACTTC
cdr3_aa: CASKPGQAYYEQYF

clone_size: NA
cdr3_length: 16
v_call: TRBV6-5
d_call: TRBD2
j_call: TRBJ2-1
cdr3_nt: TGTGCCAGCAGTTCCCGGAGGACTAGCGGGACCTCGGTGCAGTTCTTC
cdr3_aa: CASSSRRTSGTSVQFF

clone_size: NA
cdr3_length: 20
v_call: TRBV20-1
d_call: TRBD2
j_call: TRBJ2-6
cdr3_nt: TGCAGTGCTAGTGCTGAGACTAGCGGGCTTCTGCATCCTGGGGCCAACGTCCTGACTTTC
cdr3_aa: CSASAETSGLLHPGANVLTF